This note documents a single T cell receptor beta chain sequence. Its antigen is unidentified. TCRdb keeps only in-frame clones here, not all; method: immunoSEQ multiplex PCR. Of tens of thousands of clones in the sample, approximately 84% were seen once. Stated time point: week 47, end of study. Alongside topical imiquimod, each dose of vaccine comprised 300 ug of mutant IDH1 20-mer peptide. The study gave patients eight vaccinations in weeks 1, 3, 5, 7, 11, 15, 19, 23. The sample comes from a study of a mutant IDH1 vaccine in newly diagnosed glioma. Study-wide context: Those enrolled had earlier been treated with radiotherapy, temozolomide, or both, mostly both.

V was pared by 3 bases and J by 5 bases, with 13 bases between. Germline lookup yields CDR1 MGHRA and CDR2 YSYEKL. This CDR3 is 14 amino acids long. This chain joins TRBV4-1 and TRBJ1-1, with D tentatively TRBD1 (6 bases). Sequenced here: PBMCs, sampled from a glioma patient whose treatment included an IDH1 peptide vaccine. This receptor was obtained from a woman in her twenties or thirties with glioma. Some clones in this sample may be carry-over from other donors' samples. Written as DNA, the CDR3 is TGCGCCAGCAGCCAGAGGGGGTTTGGGACTGAAGCTTTCTTT. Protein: CASSQRGFGTEAFF.